Given below is one T cell receptor beta chain in context. Its antigen is as yet unknown. Execution of the assay was at deep level. Generated by immunoSEQ multiplex PCR, the TCRdb table keeps only in-frame clones and is missing some. The repertoire has roughly 2.5 million clones, approximately 92% of them found once; the top ten carry 0.13% to 0.15%. The authors divided CD4+ cells into CD45RA+ naive and CD45RA-negative memory subsets. The CDR3 has 15 amino acids. Germline CDR1 SGHVS, CDR2 FQNEAQ. V dropped 4 bases and J dropped 8; count of bases not matched to a gene: 8. The data were taken from a study of shared clonotypes between healthy human individuals. Study conclusions and caveats: Naive subsets usually exceeded memory subsets in estimated richness. Inspection by rarefaction showed sorted-subset sequencing to be incomplete despite large depth.

V usage is TRBV7-8 and J usage is TRBJ1-6; 7 positions match TRBD1. The clonotype was recovered from a man between 18 and 35 years old in good health. Material: naive CD4+ T cells sorted from blood. Subset here: CD45RA+ positively selected. CDR3: CASSSGQARDSPLHF. CDR3 sequence (DNA): TGTGCCAGCAGCTCTGGACAGGCCCGAGATTCACCCCTCCACTTT.